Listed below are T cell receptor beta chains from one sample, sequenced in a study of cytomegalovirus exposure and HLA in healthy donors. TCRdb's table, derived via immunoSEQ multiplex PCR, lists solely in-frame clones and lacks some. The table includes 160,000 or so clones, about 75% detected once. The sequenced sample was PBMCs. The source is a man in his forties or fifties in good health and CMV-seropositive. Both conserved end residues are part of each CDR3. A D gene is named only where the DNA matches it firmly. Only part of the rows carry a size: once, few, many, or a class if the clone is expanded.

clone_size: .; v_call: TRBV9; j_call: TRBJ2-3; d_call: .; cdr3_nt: TGTGCCAGCAGCTTAACTTCGGGACAAGGCACAGATACGCAGTATTTT; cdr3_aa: CASSLTSGQGTDTQYF
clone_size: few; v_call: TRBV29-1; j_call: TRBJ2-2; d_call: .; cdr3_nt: TGCAGCGTTGATGGGCAGAACACCGGGGAGCTGTTTTTT; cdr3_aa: CSVDGQNTGELFF
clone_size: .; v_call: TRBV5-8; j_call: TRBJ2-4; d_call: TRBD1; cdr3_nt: TGTGCCAGCAGCTCAGGACAGGGGGTCTTCCAAAACAGTCAGTACTTC; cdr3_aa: CASSSGQGVFQNSQYF
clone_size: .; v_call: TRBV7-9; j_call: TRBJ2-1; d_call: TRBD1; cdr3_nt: TGTGCCAGCAGCTCTCCGGGACAGGGGGCGGATGAGCAGTTCTTC; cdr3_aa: CASSSPGQGADEQFF
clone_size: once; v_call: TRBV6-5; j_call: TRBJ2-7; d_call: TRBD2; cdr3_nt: TGTGCCAGCAGTTACGAGGCGGGAGCTACCTACGAGCAGTACTTC; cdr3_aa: CASSYEAGATYEQYF
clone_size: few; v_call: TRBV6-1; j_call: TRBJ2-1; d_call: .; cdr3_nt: TGTGCCAGCAGTTATACAGGGCCCAATGAGCAGTTCTTC; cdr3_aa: CASSYTGPNEQFF
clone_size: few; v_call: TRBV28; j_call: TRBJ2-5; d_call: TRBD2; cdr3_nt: TGTGCCAGCAGTTTCTTTCGACTAGCGGGAGGCGGAGAGACCCAGTACTTC; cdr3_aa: CASSFFRLAGGGETQYF
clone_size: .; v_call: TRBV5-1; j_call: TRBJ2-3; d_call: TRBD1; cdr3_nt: TGCGCCAGCAGGCCCGCCGGGACAGGGGCAGATACGCAGTATTTT; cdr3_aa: CASRPAGTGADTQYF
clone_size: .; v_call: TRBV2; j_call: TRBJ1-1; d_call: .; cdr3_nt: TGTGCCAGCAGGGAGGACACGGGACTCGGTGAAGCTTTCTTT; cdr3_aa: CASREDTGLGEAFF
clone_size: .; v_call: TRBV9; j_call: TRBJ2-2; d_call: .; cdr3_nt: TGTGCCAGCAGCGTAGCGAGTGACACCGGGGAGCTGTTTTTT; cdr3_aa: CASSVASDTGELFF
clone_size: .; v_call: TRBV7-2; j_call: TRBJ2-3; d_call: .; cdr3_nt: TGTGCCAGCAGCTTAGAACCAGTCACAGATACGCAGTATTTT; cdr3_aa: CASSLEPVTDTQYF
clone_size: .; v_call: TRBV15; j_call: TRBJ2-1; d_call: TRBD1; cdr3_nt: TGTGCCACCAGCAGCGGATTACAGGGGGGCGAGCAGTTCTTC; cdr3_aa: CATSSGLQGGEQFF
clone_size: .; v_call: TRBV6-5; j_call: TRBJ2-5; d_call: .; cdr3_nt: TGTGCTACTCAACCGGCAGCCGGGGCCCAGTACTTC; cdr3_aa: CATQPAAGAQYF
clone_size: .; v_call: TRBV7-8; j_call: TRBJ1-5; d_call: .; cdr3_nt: TGTGCCAGCAGCCCCAGGACTGGGGATCAGCCCCAGCATTTT; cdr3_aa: CASSPRTGDQPQHF
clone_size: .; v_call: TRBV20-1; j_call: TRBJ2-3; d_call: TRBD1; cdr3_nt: TGCAGTGCTCCTCAGGGGGTTACGCAGTATTTT; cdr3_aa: CSAPQGVTQYF
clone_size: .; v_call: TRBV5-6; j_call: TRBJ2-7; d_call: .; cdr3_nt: TGTGCCAGCAGCTTGGCAGGGGTCTACGAGCAGTACTTC; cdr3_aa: CASSLAGVYEQYF
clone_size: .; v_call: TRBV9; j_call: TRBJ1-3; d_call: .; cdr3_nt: TGTGCCAGCAGCGTAGCACCAGGCGCCGAACTTGGAAACACCATATATTTT; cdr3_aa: CASSVAPGAELGNTIYF
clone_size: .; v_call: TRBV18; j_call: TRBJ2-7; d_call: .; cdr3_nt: TGTGCCAGCTCACCCGGGATCCACTACGAGCAGTACTTC; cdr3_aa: CASSPGIHYEQYF
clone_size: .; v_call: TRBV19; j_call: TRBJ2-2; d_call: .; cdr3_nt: TGTGCCAGTAGCATCAGGTGGACCGGGGAGCTGTTTTTT; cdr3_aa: CASSIRWTGELFF
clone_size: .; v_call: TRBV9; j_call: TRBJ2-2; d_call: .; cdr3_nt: TGTGCCAGCAGCCCGCCGCTACAGGGCTTCGGGGAGCTGTTTTTT; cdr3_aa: CASSPPLQGFGELFF
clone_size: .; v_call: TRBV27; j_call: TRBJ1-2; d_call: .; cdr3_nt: TGTGCCTCGGCTTCTTCTAACTATGGTTGGTACACCTTC; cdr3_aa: CASASSNYGWYTF
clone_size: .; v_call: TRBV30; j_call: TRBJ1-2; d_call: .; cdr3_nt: TGTGCCTGGAGGAAAGGGGCAGGACCGGGGGGCGGCTACACCTTC; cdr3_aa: CAWRKGAGPGGGYTF
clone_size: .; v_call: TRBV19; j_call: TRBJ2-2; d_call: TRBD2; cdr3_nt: TGTGCCAGGTCCTGGGGACTAGCGGGAGAGGGGACCGGGGAGCTGTTTTTT; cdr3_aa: CARSWGLAGEGTGELFF
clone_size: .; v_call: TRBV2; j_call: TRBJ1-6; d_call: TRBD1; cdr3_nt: TGTGCCAGCAGCCGCGACAGGGGGGATCAGAATTCACCCCTCCACTTT; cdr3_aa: CASSRDRGDQNSPLHF
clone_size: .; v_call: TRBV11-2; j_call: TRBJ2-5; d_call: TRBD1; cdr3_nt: TGTGCCAGCGGGGGACAGGGGGGGGAGACCCAGTACTTC; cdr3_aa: CASGGQGGETQYF
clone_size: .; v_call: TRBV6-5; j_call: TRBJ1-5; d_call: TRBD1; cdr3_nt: TGTGCCAGCAGTCTTGGGGGACAGAATAATCAGCCCCAGCATTTT; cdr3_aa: CASSLGGQNNQPQHF
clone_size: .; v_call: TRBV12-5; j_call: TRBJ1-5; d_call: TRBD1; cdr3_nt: TGTGCTAGTGGTATCCCGGGACAGGGGATGGGTAGTGGAAATCAGCCCCAGCATTTT; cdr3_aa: CASGIPGQGMGSGNQPQHF
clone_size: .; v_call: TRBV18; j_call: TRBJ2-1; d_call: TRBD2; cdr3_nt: TGTGCCAGCTCACTAACTAGCGATGGCGATGAGCAGTTCTTC; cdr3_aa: CASSLTSDGDEQFF
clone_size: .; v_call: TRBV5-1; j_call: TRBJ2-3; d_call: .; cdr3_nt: TGCGCCAGCAGCTTGGTGGGCAGGGCGGCAACAGATACGCAGTATTTT; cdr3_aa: CASSLVGRAATDTQYF
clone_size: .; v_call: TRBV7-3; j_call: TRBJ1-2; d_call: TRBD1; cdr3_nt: TGTGCCAGCAGCCCGGGACAGGGTAATGGCTACACCTTC; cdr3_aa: CASSPGQGNGYTF
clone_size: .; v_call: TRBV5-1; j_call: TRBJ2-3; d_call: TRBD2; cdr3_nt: TGCGCCAGCAGCTTGGTGGCAGCGGGAGTCGATACGCAGTATTTT; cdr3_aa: CASSLVAAGVDTQYF
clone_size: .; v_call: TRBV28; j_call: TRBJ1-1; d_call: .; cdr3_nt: TGTGCCAGCAGTTTAATACAGTTAAACACTGAAGCTTTCTTT; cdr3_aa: CASSLIQLNTEAFF
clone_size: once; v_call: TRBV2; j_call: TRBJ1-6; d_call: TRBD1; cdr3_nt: TGTGCCAGCACTCTGACAGGGGGCCTGAATTCACCCCTCCACTTT; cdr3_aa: CASTLTGGLNSPLHF